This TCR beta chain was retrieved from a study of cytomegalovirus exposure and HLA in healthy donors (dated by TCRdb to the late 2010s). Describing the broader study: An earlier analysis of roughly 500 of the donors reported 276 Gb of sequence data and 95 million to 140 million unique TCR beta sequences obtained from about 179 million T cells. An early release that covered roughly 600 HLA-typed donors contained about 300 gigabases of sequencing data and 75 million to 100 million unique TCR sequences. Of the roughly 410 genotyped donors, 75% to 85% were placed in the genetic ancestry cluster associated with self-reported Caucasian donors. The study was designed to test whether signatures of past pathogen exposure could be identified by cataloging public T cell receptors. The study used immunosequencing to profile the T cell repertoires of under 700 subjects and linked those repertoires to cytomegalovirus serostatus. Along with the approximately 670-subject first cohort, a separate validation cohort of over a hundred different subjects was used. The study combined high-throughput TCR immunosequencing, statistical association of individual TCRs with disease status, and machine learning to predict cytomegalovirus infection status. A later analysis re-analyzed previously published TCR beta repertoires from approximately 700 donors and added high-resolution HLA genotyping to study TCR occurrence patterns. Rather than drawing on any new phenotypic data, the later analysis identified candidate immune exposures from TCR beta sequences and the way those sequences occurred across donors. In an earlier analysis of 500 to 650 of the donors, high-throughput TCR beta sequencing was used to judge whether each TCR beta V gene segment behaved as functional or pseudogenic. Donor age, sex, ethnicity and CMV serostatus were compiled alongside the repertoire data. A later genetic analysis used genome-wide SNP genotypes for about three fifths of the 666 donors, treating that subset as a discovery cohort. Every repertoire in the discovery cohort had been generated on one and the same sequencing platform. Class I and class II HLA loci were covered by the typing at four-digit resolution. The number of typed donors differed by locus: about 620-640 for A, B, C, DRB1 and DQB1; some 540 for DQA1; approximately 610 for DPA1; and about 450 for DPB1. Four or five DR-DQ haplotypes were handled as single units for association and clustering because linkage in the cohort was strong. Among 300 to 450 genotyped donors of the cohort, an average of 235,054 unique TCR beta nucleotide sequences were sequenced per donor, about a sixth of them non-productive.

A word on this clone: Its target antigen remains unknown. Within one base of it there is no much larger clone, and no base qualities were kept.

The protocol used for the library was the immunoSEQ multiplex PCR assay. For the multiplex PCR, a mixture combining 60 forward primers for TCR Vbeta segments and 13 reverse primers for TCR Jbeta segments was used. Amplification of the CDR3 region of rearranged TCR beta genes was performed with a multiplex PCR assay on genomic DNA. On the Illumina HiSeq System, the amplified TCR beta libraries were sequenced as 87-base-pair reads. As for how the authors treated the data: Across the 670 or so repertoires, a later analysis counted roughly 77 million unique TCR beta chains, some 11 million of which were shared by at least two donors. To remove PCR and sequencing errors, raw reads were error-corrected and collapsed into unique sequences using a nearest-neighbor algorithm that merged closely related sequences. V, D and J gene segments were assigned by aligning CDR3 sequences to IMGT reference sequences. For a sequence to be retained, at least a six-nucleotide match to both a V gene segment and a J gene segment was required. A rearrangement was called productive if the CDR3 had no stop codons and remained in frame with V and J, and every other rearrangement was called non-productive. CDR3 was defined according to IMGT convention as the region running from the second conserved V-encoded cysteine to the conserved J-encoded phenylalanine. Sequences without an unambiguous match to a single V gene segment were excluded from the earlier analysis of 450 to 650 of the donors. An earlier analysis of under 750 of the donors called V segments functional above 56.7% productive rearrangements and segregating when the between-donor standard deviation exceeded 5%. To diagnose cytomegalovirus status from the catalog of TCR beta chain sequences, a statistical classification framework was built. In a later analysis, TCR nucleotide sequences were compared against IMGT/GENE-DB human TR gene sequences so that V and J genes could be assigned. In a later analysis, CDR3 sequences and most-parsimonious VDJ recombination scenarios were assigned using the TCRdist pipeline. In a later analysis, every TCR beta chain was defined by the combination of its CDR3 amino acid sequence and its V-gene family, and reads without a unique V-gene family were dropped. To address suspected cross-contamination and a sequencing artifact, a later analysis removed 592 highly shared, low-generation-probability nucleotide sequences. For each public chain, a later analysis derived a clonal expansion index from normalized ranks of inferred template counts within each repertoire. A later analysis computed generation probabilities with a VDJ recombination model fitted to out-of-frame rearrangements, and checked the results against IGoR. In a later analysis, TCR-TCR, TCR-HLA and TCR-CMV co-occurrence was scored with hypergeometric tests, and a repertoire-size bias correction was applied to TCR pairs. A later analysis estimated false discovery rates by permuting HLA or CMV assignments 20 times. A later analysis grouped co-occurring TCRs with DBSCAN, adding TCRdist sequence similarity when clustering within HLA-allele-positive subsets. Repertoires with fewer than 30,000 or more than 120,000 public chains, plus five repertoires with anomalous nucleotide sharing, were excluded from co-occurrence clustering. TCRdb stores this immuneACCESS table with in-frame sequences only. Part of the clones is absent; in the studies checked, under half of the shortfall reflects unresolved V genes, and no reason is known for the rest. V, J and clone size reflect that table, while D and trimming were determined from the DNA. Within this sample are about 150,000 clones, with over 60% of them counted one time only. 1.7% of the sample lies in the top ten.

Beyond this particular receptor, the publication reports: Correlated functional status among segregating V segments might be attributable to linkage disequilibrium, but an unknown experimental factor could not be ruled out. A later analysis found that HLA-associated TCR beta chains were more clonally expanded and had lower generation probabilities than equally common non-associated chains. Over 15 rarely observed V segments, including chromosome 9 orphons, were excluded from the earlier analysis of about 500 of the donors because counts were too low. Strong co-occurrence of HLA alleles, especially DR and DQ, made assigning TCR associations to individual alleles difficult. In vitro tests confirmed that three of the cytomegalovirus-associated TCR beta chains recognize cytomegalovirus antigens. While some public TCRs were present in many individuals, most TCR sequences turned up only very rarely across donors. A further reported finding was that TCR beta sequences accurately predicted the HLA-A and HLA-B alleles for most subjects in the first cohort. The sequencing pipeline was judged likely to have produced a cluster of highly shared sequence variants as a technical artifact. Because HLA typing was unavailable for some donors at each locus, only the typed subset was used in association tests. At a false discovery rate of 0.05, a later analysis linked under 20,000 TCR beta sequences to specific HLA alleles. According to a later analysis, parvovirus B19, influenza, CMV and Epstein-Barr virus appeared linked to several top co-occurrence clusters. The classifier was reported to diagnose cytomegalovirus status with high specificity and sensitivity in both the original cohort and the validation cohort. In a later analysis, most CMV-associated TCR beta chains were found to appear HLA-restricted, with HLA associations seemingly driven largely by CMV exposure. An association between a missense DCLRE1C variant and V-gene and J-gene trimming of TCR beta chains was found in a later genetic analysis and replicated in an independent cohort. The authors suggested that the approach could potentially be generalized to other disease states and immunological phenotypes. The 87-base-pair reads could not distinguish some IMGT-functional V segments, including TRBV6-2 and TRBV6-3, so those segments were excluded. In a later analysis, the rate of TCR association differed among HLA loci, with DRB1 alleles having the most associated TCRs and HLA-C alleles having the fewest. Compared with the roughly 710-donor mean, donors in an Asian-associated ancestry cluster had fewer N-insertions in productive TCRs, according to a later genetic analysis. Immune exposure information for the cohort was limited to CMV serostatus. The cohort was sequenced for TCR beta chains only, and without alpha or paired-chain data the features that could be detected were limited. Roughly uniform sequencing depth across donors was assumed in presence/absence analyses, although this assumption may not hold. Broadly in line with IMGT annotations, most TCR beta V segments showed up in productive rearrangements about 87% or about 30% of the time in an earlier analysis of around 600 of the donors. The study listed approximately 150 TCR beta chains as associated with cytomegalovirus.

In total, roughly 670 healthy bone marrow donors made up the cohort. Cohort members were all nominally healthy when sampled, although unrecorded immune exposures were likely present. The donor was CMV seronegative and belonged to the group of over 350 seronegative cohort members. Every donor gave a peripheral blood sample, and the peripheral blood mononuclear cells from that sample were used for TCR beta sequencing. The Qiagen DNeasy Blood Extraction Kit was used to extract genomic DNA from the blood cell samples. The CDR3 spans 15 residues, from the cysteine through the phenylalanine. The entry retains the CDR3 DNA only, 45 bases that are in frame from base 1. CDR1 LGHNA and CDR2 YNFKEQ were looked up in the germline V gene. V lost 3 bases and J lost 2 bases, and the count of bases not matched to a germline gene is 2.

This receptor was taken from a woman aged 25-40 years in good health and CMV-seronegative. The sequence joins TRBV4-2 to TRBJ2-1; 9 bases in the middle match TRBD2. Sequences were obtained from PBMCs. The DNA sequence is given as TGTGCCAGCAGCCAGGCTAGCGGGGCCTACAATGAGCAGTTCTTC. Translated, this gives CASSQASGAYNEQFF.